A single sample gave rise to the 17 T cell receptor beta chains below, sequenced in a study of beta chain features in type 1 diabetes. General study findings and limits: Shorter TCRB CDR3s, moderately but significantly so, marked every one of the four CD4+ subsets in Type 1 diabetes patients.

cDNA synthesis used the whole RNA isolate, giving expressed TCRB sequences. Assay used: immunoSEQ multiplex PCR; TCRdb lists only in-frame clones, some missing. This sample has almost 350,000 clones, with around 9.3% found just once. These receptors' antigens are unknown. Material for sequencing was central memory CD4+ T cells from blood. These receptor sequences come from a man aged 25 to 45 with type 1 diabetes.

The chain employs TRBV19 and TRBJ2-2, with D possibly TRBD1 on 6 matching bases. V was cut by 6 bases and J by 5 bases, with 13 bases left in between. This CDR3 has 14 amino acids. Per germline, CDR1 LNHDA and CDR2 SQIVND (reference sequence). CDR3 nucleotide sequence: TGTGCCAGTAGGACTGCAGGGGCAACCGGGGAGCTGTTTTTT. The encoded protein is CASRTAGATGELFF.

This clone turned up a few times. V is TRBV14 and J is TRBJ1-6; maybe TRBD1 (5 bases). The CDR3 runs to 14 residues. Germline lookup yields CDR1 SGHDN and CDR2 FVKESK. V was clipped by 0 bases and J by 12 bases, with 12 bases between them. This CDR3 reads CASSQDVGGEPLHF. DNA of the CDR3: TGTGCCAGCAGCCAAGATGTGGGGGGGGAACCCCTCCACTTT. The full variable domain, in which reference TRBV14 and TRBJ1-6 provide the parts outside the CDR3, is EAGVTQFPSHSVIEKGQTVTLRCDPISGHDNLYWYRRVMGKEIKFLLHFVKESKQDESGMPNNRFLAERTGGTYSTLKVQPAELEDSGVYFCASSQDVGGEPLHFGNGTRLTVT.

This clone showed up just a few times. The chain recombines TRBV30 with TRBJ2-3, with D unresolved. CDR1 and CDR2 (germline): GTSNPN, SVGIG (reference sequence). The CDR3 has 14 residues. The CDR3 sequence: CALPDALNTDTQYF. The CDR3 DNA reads TGTGCTTTACCGGACGCATTAAACACAGATACGCAGTATTTT. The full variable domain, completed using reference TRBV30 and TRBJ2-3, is SQTIHQWPATLVQPVGSPLSLECTVEGTSNPNLYWYRQAAGRGLQLLFYSVGIGQISSEVPQNLSASRPQDRQFILSSKKLLLSDSGFYLCALPDALNTDTQYFGPGTRLTVL.

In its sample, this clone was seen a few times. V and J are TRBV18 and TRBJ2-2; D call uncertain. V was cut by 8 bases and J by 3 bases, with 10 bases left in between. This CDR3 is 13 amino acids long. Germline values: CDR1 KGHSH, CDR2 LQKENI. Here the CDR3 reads CASKLTDTGELFF. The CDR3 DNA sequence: TGTGCCAGCAAACTGACGGACACCGGGGAGCTGTTTTTT.

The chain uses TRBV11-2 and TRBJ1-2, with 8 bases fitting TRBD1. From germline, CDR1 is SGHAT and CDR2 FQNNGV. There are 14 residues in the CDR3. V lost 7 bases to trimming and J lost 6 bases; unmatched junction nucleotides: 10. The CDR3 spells CASTGTGEGHGYTF. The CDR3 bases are TGTGCCAGCACCGGGACAGGAGAAGGACATGGCTACACCTTC.

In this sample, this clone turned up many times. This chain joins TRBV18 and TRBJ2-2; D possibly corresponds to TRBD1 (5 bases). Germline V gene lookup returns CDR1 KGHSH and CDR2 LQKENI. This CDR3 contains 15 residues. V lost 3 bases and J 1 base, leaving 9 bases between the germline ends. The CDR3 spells CASSPMTENTGELFF. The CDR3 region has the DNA TGTGCCAGCTCACCCATGACAGAGAACACCGGGGAGCTGTTTTTT.

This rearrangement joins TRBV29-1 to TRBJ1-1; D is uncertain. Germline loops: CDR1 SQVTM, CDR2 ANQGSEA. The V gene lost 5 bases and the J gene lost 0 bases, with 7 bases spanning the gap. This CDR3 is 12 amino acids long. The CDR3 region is CSVRAVNTEAFF. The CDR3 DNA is TGCAGCGTTCGCGCAGTGAACACTGAAGCTTTCTTT.

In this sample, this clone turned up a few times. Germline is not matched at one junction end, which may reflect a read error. CDR3 coding DNA: TGTGCCAGCAGCACACAGGGGGCCCCCTACAATGAGCAGTTCTTC. Translation gives CASSTQGAPYNEQFF. The rearrangement joins TRBV5-1 to TRBJ2-1, with 9 positions matching TRBD1. The CDR3 contains 15 residues. From germline, CDR1 is SGHRS and CDR2 YFSETQ. Full variable domain (missing parts from reference TRBV5-1 and TRBJ2-1): KAGVTQTPRYLIKTRGQQVTLSCSPISGHRSVSWYQQTPGQGLQFLFEYFSETQRNKGNFPGRFSGRQFSNSRSEMNVSTLELGDSALYLCASSTQGAPYNEQFFGPGTRLTVL.

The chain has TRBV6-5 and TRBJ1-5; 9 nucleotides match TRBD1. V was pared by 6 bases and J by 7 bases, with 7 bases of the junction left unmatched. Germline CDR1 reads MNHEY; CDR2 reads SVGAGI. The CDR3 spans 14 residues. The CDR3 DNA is TGTGCCAGCAGAACGACAGGGGGTCAACAGCCCCAGCATTTT. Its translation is CASRTTGGQQPQHF.

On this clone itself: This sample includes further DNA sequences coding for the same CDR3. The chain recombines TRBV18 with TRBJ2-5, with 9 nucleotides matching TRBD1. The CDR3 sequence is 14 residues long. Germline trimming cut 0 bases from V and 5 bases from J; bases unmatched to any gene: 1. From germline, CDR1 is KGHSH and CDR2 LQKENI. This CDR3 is CASSPPTGGETQYF. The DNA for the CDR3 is TGTGCCAGCTCACCACCGACAGGGGGTGAGACCCAGTACTTC.

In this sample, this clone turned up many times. The CDR3 protein is CASSPQGNSGNTIYF. The CDR3 coding sequence is TGTGCCAGCAGTCCACAGGGAAACTCTGGAAACACCATATATTTT. The chain joins TRBV28 to TRBJ1-3; a weak D match, TRBD1 (6 bases). This CDR3 is built from 15 residues. V was clipped by 5 bases and J by 0 bases, with 11 bases between them. Per germline, CDR1 MDHEN and CDR2 SYDVKM.

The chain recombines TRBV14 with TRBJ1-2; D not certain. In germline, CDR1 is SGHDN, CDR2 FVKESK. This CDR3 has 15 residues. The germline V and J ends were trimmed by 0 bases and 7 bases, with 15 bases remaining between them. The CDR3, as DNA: TGTGCCAGCAGCCAAGAAGTCGGTGGGGTCCTTGGCTACACCTTC. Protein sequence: CASSQEVGGVLGYTF.

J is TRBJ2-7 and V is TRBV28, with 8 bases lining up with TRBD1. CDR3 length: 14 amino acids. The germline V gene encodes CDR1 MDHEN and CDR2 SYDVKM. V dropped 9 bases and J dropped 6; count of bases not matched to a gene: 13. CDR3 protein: CASTPGQVSGEQYF. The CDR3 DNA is TGTGCCAGTACCCCGGGACAGGTTTCGGGCGAGCAGTACTTC.

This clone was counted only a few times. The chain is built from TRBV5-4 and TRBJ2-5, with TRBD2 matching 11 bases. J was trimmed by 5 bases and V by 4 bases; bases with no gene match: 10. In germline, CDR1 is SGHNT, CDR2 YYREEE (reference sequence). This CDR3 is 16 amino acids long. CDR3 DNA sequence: TGTGCCAGCAGCAAATCCGTAGCGGGGGGGCAGGAGACCCAGTACTTC. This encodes CASSKSVAGGQETQYF.

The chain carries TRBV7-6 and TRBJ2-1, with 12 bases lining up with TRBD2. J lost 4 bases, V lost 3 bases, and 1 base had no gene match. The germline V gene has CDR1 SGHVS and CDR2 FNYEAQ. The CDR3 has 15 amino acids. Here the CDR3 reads CASSLTSGGYNEQFF. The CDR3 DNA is TGTGCCAGCAGCTTGACTAGCGGGGGTTACAATGAGCAGTTCTTC. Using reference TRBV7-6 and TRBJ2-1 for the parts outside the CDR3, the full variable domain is GAGVSQSPRYKVTKRGQDVALRCDPISGHVSLYWYRQALGQGPEFLTYFNYEAQQDKSGLPNDRFSAERPEGSISTLTIQRTEQRDSAMYRCASSLTSGGYNEQFFGPGTRLTVL.

CDR3 sequence (DNA): TGTGCCAGCTCGCAGGGACCACTGAATCAGCCCCAGCATTTT. Translating it yields CASSQGPLNQPQHF. The V and J genes are TRBV5-6 and TRBJ1-5, with D perhaps TRBD1 (5 bases). Germline V gene lookup returns CDR1 SGHDT and CDR2 YYEEEE. V lost 7 bases and J lost 4, with 15 bases in between. There are 14 residues in the CDR3.

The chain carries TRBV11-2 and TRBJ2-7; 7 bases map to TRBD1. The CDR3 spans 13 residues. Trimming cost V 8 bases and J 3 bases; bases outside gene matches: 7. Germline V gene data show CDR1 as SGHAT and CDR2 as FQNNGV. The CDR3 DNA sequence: TGTGCCAGCTTTTGGGACAGCCTCTACGAGCAGTACTTC. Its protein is CASFWDSLYEQYF.